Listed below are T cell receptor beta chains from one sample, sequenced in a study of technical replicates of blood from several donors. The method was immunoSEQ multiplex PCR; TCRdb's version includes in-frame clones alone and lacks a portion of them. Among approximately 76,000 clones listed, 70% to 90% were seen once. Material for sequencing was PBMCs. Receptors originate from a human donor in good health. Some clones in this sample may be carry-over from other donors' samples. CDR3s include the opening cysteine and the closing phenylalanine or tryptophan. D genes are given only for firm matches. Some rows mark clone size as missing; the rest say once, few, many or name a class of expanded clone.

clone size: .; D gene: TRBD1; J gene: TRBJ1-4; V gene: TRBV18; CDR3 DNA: TGTGCCAGCTCCCCAGGGACAGCAACTAATGAAAAACTGTTTTTT; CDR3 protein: CASSPGTATNEKLFF
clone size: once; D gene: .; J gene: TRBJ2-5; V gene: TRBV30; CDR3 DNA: TGTGCCTCCTTTGGGGGGGAGACCCAGTACTTC; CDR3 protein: CASFGGETQYF
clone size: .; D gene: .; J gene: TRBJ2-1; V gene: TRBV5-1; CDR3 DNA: TGCGCCAGCAGCTTGGTGGTCGAAGGGGGTGAGCAGTTCTTC; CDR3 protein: CASSLVVEGGEQFF
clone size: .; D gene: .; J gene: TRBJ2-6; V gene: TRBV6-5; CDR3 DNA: TGTGCCAGCAGCCCCAACAGAGCTGGGGCCAACGTCCTGACTTTC; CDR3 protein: CASSPNRAGANVLTF
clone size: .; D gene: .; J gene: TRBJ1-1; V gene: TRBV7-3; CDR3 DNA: TGTGCCAGCAGCTTATATCTCCACACTGAAGCTTTCTTT; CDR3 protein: CASSLYLHTEAFF
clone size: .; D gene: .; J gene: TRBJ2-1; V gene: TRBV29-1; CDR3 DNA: TGCAGCGTTTCGAAGGCCAGGGGACATGAGCAGTTCTTC; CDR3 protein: CSVSKARGHEQFF
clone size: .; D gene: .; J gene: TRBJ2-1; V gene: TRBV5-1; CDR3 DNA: TGCGCCAGCAGCTTGGAACGGTATGAGCAGTTCTTC; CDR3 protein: CASSLERYEQFF
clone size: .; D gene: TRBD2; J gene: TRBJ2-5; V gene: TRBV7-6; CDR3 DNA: TGTGCCAGCAGCGGGAGGGCGGAGACCCAGTACTTC; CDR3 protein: CASSGRAETQYF
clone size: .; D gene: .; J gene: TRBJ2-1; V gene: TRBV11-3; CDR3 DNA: TGTGCCAGCAGCTACGGGGGGCGGAACAATGAGCAGTTCTTC; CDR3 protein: CASSYGGRNNEQFF
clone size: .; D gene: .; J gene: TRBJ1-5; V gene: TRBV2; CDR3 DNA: TGTGCCAGCTCTGAAACAGGGAATCAGCCCCAGCATTTT; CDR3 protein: CASSETGNQPQHF
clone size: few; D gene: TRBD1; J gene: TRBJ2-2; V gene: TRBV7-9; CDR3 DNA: TGTGCCAGCAGCGCGGACAGGGGGATATCCGGGGAGCTGTTTTTT; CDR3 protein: CASSADRGISGELFF
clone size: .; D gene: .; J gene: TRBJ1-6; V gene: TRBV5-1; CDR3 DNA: TGCGCCAGCAGCTTCTCTGGGGTGAGGGATCCTTCACCCCTCCACTTT; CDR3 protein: CASSFSGVRDPSPLHF
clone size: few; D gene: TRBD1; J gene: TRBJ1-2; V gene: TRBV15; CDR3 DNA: TGTGCCACCAGCAGAGATGGGACAGGGAGGGACTATGGCTACACCTTC; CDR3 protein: CATSRDGTGRDYGYTF
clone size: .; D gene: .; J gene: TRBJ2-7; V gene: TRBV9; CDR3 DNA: TGTGCCAGCAGTCTACGAAGAACCCGTCGGGACACTGTCTCCTACGAGCAGTACTTC; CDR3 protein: CASSLRRTRRDTVSYEQYF
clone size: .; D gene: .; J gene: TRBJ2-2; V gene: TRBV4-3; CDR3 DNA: TGCGCCAGCAGCCCAGGTTCCGGGGAGCTGTTTTTT; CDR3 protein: CASSPGSGELFF
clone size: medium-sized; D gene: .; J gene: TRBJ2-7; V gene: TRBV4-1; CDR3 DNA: TGCGCCAGCAGCCAAGTGGCAGAGGGGGTGGGGCAGGGCTCCGAGCAGTACTTC; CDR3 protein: CASSQVAEGVGQGSEQYF
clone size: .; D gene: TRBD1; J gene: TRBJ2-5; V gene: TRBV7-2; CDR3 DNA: TGTGCCAGCAGCACCCAACAGGGGCACTCGGAGACCCAGTACTTC; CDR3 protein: CASSTQQGHSETQYF
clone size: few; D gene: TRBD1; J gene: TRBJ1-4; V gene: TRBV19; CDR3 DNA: TGTGCCAGTAGTACTGGACAGGGAGAGGAAAAACTGTTTTTT; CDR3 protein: CASSTGQGEEKLFF
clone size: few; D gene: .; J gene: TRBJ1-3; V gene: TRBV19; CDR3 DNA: TGTGCCAGTAGTATAGACGCCGGGTCTGGAAACACCATATATTTT; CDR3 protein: CASSIDAGSGNTIYF
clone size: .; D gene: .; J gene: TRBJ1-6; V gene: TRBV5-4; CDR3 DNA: TGTGCCAGCAGCTTCGGGGGGCCGATCCCGACGGCCTCACCCCTCCACTTT; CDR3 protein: CASSFGGPIPTASPLHF
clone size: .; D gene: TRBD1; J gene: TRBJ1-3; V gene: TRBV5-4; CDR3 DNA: TGTGCCAGCAGCTTGTGGGGACAGGGGGCTGGTGGAAACACCATATATTTT; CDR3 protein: CASSLWGQGAGGNTIYF
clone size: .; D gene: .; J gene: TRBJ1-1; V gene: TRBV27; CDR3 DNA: TGTGCCAGCAGTCCAACAACAGGCACTGAAGCTTTCTTT; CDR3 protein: CASSPTTGTEAFF
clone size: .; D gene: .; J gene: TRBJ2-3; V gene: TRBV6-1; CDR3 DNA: TGTGCCAGCTCTCTATCGGATACGCAGTATTTT; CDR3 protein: CASSLSDTQYF
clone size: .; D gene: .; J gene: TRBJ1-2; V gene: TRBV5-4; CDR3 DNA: TGTGCCAGCAGCTCTCGGCGGGGAAGCTATGGCTACACCTTC; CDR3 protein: CASSSRRGSYGYTF
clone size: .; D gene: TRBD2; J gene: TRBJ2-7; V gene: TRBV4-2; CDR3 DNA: TGTGCCAGCAGCCAACTAACCGGGACTAGCGGTTCCTACGAGCAGTACTTC; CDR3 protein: CASSQLTGTSGSYEQYF
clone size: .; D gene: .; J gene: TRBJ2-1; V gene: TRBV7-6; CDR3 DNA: TGTGCCAGCAGCTTCTCCTACAGCTCCTACAATGAGCAGTTCTTC; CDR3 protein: CASSFSYSSYNEQFF
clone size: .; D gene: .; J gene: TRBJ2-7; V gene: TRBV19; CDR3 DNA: TGTGCCAGTAGTAATTTCCAGGGATTGTGCGAGCAGTACTTC; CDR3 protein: CASSNFQGLCEQYF
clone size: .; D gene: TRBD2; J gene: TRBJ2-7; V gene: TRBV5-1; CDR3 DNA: TGCGCCAGCAGCGGATCCGGGACGGGGGGAGGTTACGAGCAGTACTTC; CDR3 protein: CASSGSGTGGGYEQYF
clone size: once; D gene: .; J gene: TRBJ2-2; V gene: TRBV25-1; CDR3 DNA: TGTGCCAGCAGTGATTGGGACAAGAACACCGGGGAGCTGTTTTTT; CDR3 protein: CASSDWDKNTGELFF
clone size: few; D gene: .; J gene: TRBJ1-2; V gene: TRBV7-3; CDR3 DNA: TGTGCCAGCAGCTTACAGGGTTTCAATGGCTACACCTTC; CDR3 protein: CASSLQGFNGYTF
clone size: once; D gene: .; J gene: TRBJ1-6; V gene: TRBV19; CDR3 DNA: TGTGCCAGTAGTTACCAACAGGAGAGGTACTTT; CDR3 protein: CASSYQQERYF
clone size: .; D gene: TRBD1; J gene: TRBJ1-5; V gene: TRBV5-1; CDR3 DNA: TGCGCCAGCAGACCTGACAGGGACTGGCCCCAGCATTTT; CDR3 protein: CASRPDRDWPQHF
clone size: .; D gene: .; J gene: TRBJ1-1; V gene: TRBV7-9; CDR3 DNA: TGTGCCAGCAGCTTAGCGACGGGGAACACTGAAGCTTTCTTT; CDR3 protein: CASSLATGNTEAFF
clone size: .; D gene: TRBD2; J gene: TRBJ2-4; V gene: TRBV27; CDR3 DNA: TGTGCCAGCAGGCGACTAGCGGGGGGGCAGGCGAACATTCAGTACTTC; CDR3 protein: CASRRLAGGQANIQYF
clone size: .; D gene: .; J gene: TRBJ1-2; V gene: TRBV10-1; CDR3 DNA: TGCGCCAGCAGTGAGACTAAACTCTGGCGATTGTGGGGCTACACCTTC; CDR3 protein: CASSETKLWRLWGYTF
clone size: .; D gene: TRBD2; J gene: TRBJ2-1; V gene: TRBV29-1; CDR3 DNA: TGCAGCGTTGCCCCTCGGGGGGGCAATGAGCAGTTCTTC; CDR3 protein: CSVAPRGGNEQFF
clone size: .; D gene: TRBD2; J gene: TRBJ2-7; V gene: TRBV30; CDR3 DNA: TGTGCCTGGAGTCGAGGACTAGAGTCTTCCTACGAGCAGTACTTC; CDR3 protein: CAWSRGLESSYEQYF
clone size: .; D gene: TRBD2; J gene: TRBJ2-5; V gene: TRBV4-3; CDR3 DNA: TGCGCCAGCAGCCAAGAGTCCTACCTAGCGGGAGGAGGTTGGGAGACCCAGTACTTC; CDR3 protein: CASSQESYLAGGGWETQYF
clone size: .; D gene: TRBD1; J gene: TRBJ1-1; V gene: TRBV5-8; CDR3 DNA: TGTGCCAGCAGCATAACCAGGGGGCGCAGGACTGAAGCTTTCTTT; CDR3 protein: CASSITRGRRTEAFF
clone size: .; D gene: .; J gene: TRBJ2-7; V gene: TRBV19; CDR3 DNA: TGTGCATCCAAGGGGGTCCTCTACGAGCAGTACTTC; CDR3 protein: CASKGVLYEQYF
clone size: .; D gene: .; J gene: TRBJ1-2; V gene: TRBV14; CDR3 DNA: TGTGCCAGCAGCCCAAGGGGCACCTTAAACTATGGCTACACCTTC; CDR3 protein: CASSPRGTLNYGYTF
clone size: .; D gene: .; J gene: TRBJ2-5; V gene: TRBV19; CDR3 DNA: TGTGCCAGTAGTCGACAGTTACAAGAGACCCAGTACTTC; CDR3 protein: CASSRQLQETQYF
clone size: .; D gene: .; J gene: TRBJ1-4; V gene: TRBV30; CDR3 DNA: TGTGCCTGGATGGAGGGGCCCCTTAATGAAAAACTGTTTTTT; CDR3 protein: CAWMEGPLNEKLFF
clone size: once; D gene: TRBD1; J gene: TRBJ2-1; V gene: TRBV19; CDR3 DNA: TGTGCCAGTAGCTCGGGACAGACAATCTACAATGAGCAGTTCTTC; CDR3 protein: CASSSGQTIYNEQFF
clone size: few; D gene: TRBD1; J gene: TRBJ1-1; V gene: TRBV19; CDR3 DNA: TGTGCCAGTAGTAGCGGGACAGCGAACACTGAAGCTTTCTTT; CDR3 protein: CASSSGTANTEAFF
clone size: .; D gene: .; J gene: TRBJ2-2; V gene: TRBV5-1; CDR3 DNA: TGCGCCAGCAGCTTAGTCGGGGGGCCCAACACCGGGGAGCTGTTTTTT; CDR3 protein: CASSLVGGPNTGELFF
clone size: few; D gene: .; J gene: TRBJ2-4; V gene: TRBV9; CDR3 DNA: TGTGCCAGCAGCGTAGGTCTCACAGACAAAAACATTCAGTACTTC; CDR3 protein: CASSVGLTDKNIQYF
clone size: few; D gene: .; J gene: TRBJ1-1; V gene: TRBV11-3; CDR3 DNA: TGTGCCAGCAGCTATACAGCGAACACTGAAGCTTTCTTT; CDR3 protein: CASSYTANTEAFF
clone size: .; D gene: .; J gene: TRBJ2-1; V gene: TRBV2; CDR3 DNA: TGTGCCAGCAGCCTACAGGGCAATGAGCAGTTCTTC; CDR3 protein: CASSLQGNEQFF
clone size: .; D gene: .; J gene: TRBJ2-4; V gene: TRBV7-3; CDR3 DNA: TGTGCCAGCAGCCTGGGGGGGCAACAAAACATTCAGTACTTC; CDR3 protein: CASSLGGQQNIQYF
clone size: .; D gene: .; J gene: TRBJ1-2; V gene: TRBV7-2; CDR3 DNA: TGTGCCAGCAGCTCAACGACAGGTATTAACTATGGCTACACCTTC; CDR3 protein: CASSSTTGINYGYTF
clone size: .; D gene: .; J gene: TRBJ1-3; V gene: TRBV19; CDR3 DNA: TGTGCCAGTAGTATAGATTCCCCCAGTCCCTCTGGAAACACCATATATTTT; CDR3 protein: CASSIDSPSPSGNTIYF
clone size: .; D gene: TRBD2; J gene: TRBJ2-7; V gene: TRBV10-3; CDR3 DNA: TGTGCCATCAGTACCGGGACTAGCGGCACCTACGAGCAGTACTTC; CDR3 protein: CAISTGTSGTYEQYF
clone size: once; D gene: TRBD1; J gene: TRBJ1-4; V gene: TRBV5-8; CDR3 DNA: TGTGCCAGCAGCCGTCGGGGACAGGGCCGTGAAAAACTGTTTTTT; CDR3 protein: CASSRRGQGREKLFF
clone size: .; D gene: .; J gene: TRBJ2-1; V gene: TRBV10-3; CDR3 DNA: TGTGCCATCAGTGAACCTAGCTTTAACGATGAGCAGTTCTTC; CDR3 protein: CAISEPSFNDEQFF
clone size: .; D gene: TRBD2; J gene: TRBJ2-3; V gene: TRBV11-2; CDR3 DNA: TGTGCCAGCAGCCCAGCGGGGGATACGCAGTATTTT; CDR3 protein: CASSPAGDTQYF
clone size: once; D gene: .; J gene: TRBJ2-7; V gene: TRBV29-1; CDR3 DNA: TGCAGCGTTGAGGGGGGTGGTGGCCGAGCCTACGAGCAGTACTTC; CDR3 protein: CSVEGGGGRAYEQYF